Shown below are 5 T cell receptor beta chains from a single sample sequenced in a study of blood T cell repertoires in COVID-19. This table comes from immunoSEQ multiplex PCR, and its TCRdb copy is limited to in-frame clones, with some not included. This table has approximately 250,000 clones, 88% appearing once. The material sequenced was PBMCs or T cells enriched from blood (not recorded which). All receptors derive from a woman aged 40 to 50 with acute COVID-19.

The V gene is TRBV10-3, the J gene TRBJ1-1; D not resolved. The V end was cut by 2 bases, the J end by 3 bases, with 16 bases between. Per the germline V gene, CDR1 is ENHRY and CDR2 is SYGVKD. The CDR3 has 16 residues. CDR3 in DNA: TGTGCCATCAGTGAGGGGCCGGTCGGCAAGGACACTGAAGCTTTCTTT. It yields the protein CAISEGPVGKDTEAFF.

The V gene is TRBV19, the J gene TRBJ1-5; 7 nucleotides agree with TRBD1. Germline V lookup: CDR1 LNHDA, CDR2 SQIVND (reference sequence). CDR3 length: 13 residues. The V and J ends lost 11 bases and 11 bases, in that order; junction bases with no gene match: 15. The CDR3 loop reads CAGPGQFICAQHF. In nucleotides, the CDR3 is TGTGCCGGCCCGGGACAGTTTATCTGTGCCCAGCATTTT. Full variable domain (remainder filled in from reference TRBV19 and TRBJ1-5): DGGITQSPKYLFRKEGQNVTLSCEQNLNHDAMYWYRQDPGQGLRLIYYSQIVNDFQKGDIAEGYSVSREKKESFPLTVTSAQKNPTAFYLCAGPGQFICAQHFGDGTRLSIL.

The chain recombines TRBV3-1 (or the pseudogene TRBV3-2) with TRBJ2-1, with D tentatively TRBD1 (5 bases). The CDR3 runs 16 residues. Germline V gene data show CDR1 as LGHDT and CDR2 as YNNKEL (reference sequence). Trimming pared 0 bases from V and 3 bases from J, leaving 12 bases between. CDR3 residues: CASSQDAAGHYNEQFF. The CDR3 nucleotides are TGTGCCAGCAGCCAAGATGCCGCAGGGCACTACAATGAGCAGTTCTTC.

V usage is TRBV19 and J usage is TRBJ2-1; TRBD2 matches at 10 bases. Germline V gene sequence: CDR1 LNHDA, CDR2 SQIVND (reference sequence). CDR3 size: 21 residues. V gave up 4 bases and J gave up 9 bases; unmatched junction bases: 27. The CDR3 protein is CASSTLWRGAVPLAGDGEQFF. CDR3 nucleotides: TGTGCCAGTAGTACCCTCTGGAGGGGGGCTGTTCCGCTAGCGGGAGACGGTGAGCAGTTCTTC.

This chain links TRBV28 with TRBJ1-6, with 7 bases aligning to TRBD1. The CDR3 has 14 residues. Trimming took 5 bases from V and 7 from J; bases not matched to a gene: 5. Germline V gives CDR1 MDHEN, CDR2 SYDVKM. Here the CDR3 DNA reads TGTGCCAGCAGTACCCCGACAGGGAATTCACCCCTCCACTTT. It codes for CASSTPTGNSPLHF. The full variable domain, its missing parts supplied by reference TRBV28 and TRBJ1-6, is DVKVTQSSRYLVKRTGEKVFLECVQDMDHENMFWYRQDPGLGLRLIYFSYDVKMKEKGDIPEGYSVSREKKERFSLILESASTNQTSMYLCASSTPTGNSPLHFGNGTRLTVT.